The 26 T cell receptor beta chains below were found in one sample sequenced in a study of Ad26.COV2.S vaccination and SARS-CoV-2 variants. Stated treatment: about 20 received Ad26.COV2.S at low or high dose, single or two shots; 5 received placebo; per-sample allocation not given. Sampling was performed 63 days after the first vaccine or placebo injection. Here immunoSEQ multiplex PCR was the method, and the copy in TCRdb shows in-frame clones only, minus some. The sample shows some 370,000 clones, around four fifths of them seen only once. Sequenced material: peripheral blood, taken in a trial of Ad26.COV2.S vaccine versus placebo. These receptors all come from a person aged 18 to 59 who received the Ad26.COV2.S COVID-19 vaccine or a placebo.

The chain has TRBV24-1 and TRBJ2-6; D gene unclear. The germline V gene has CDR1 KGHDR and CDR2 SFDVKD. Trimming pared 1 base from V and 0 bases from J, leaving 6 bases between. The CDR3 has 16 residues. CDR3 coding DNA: TGTGCCACCAGTGATTTCTCGGCCTCTGGGGCCAACGTCCTGACTTTC. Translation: CATSDFSASGANVLTF.

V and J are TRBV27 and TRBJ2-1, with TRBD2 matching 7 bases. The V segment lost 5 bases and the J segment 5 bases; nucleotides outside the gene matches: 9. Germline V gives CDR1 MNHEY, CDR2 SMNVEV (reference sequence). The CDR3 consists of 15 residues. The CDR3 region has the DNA TGTGCCAGCAGTGCGCCGGGACTACGTAACAATGAGCAGTTCTTC. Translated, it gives CASSAPGLRNNEQFF.

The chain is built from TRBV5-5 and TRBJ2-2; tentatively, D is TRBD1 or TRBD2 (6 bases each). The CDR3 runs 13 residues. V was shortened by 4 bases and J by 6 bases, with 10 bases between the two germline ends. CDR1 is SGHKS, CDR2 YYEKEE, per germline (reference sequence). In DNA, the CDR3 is TGTGCCAGCAGCCTCGGGGGCTCCGGGGAGCTGTTTTTT. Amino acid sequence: CASSLGGSGELFF.

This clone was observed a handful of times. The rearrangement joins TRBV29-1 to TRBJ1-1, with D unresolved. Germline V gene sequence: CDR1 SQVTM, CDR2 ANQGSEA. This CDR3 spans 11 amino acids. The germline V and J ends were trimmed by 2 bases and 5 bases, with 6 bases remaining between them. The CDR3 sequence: CSVEWTTEAFF. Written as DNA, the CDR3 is TGCAGCGTTGAATGGACTACTGAAGCTTTCTTT.

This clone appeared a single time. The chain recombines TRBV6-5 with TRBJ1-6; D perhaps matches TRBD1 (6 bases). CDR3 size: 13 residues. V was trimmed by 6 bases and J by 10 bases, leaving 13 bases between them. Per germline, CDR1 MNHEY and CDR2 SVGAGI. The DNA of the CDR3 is TGTGCCAGCAGGGGCGTAGGACAGTCACCCCTCCACTTT. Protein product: CASRGVGQSPLHF.

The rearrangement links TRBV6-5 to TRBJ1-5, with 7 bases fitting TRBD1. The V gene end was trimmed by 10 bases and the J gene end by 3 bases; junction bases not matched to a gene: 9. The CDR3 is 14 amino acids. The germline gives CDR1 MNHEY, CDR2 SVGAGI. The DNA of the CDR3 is TGTGCCACAACCCCCGGGACAGCCAATCAGCCCCAGCATTTT. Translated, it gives CATTPGTANQPQHF.

The CDR3 DNA reads TGTGCCAGCAGTCAACAGTGGAACTATGGCTACACCTTC. This translates into CASSQQWNYGYTF. This sequence joins TRBV2 and TRBJ1-2; no clear D gene. Trimming removed 5 bases at V and 2 bases at J, with 9 bases between. There are 13 residues in the CDR3. Per the germline V gene, CDR1 is SNHLY and CDR2 is FYNNEI.

CDR3 DNA sequence: TGCGCCAGGGGACGGGCCCCCCGGGGTAGTCAGCCCCAGCATTTT. Translating it yields CARGRAPRGSQPQHF. The genes are TRBV10-1 and TRBJ1-5; a weak D match, TRBD1 (5 bases). Trimming pared 9 bases from V and 6 bases from J, leaving 21 bases between. CDR1 WNHNN and CDR2 SYGVQD come from the germline V gene (reference sequence). This CDR3 region has 15 residues.

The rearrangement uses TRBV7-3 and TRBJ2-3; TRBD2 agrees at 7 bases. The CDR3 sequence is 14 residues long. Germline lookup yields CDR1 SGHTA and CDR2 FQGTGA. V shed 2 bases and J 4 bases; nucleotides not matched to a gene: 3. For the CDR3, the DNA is TGTGCCAGCAGCTTAGCGGGAGTGGCAGATACGCAGTATTTT. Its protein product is CASSLAGVADTQYF.

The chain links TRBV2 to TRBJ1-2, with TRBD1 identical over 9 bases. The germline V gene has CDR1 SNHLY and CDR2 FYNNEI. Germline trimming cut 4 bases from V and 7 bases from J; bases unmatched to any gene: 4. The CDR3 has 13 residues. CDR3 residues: CASSVQGAGGYTF. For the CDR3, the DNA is TGTGCCAGCAGTGTACAGGGGGCAGGTGGCTACACCTTC. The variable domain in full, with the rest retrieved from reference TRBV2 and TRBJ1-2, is EPEVTQTPSHQVTQMGQEVILRCVPISNHLYFYWYRQILGQKVEFLVSFYNNEISEKSEIFDDQFSVERPDGSNFTLKIRSTKLEDSAMYFCASSVQGAGGYTFGSGTRLTVV.

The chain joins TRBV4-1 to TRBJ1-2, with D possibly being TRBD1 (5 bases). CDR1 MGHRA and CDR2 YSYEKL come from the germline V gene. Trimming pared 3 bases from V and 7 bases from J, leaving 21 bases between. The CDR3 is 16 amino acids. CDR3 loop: CASSQALGQGVGGYTF. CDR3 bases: TGCGCCAGCAGCCAGGCTCTCGGCCAGGGAGTGGGTGGCTACACCTTC.

CDR3 protein: CASSPGDRENTEAFF. DNA for the CDR3: TGCGCCAGCAGCCCCGGGGACAGAGAGAACACTGAAGCTTTCTTT. The J gene is TRBJ1-1, the V gene TRBV5-1; TRBD1 matches 7 bases. With 4 bases clipped from V and 1 base from J, the junction kept 7 bases outside the gene matches. Looked up from germline, CDR1 is SGHRS and CDR2 is YFSETQ. The CDR3 totals 15 residues.

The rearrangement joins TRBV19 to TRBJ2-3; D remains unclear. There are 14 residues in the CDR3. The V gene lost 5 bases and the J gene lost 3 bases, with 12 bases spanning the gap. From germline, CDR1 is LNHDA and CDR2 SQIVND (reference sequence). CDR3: CASSVLGHTDTQYF. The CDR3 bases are TGTGCCAGTAGTGTCCTCGGCCATACAGATACGCAGTATTTT.

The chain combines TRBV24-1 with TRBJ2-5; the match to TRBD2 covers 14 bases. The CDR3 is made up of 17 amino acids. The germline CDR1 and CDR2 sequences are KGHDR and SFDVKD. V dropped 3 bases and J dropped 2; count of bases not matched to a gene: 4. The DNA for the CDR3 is TGTGCCACCAGTGATAAAGGACTAGCGGGGGGACAAGAGACCCAGTACTTC. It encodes CATSDKGLAGGQETQYF.

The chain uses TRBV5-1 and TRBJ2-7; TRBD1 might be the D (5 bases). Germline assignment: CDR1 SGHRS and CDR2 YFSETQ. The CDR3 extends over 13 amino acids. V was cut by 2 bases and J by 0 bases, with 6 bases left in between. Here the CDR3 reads CASSFQGSYEQYF. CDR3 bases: TGCGCCAGCAGCTTTCAGGGCTCCTACGAGCAGTACTTC.

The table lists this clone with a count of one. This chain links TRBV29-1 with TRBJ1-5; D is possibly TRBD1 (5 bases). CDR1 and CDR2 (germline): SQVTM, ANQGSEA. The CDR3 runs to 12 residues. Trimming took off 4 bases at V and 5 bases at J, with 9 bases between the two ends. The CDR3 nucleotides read TGCAGCGTTGTATGGGGGGATCAGCCCCAGCATTTT. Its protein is CSVVWGDQPQHF.

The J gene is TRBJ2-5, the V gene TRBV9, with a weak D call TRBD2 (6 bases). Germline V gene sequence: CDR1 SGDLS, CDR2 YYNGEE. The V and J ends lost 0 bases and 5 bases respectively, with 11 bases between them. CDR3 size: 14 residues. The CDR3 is CASSVDGGGETQYF. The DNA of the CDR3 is TGTGCCAGCAGCGTAGACGGCGGAGGGGAGACCCAGTACTTC.

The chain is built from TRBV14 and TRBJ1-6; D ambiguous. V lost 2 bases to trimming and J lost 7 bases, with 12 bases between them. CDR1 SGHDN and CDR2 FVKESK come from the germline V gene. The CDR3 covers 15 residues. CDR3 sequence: CASSQHRARNSPLHF. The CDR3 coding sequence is TGTGCCAGCAGCCAACACCGGGCCCGAAATTCACCCCTCCACTTT.

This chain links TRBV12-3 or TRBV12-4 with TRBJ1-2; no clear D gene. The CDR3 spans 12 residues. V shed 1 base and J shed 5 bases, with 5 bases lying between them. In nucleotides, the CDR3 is TGTGCCAGCAGTTTAGAATATTATGGCTACACCTTC. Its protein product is CASSLEYYGYTF.

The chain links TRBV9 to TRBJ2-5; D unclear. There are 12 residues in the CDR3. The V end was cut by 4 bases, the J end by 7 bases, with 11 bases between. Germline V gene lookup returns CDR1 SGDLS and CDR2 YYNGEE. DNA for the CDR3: TGTGCCAGCAGCCCTCGTGACGGGACCCAGTACTTC. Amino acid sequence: CASSPRDGTQYF.

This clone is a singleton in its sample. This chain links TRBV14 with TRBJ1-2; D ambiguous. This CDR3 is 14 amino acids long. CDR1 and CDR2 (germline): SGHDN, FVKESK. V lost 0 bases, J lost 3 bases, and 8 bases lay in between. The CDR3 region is CASSQDRNDYGYTF. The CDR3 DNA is TGTGCCAGCAGCCAAGATAGGAATGACTATGGCTACACCTTC.

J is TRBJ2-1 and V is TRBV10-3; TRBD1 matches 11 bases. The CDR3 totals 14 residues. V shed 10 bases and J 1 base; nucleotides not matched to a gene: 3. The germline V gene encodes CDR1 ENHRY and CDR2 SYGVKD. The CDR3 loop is CATGTGGSYNEQFF. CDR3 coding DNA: TGTGCCACCGGGACAGGGGGTTCCTACAATGAGCAGTTCTTC.

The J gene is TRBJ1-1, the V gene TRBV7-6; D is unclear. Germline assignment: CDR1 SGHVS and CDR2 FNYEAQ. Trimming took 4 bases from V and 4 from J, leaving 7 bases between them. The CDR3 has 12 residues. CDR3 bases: TGTGCCAGCAGCTGGACTGGCACTGAAGCTTTCTTT. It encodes CASSWTGTEAFF. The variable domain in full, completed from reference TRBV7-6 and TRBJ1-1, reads GAGVSQSPRYKVTKRGQDVALRCDPISGHVSLYWYRQALGQGPEFLTYFNYEAQQDKSGLPNDRFSAERPEGSISTLTIQRTEQRDSAMYRCASSWTGTEAFFGQGTRLTVV.

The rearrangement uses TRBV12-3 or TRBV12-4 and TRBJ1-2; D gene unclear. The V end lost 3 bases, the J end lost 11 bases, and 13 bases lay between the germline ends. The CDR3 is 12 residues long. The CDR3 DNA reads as TGTGCCAGCAGTTTGTCCCCGCTTAGGTACACCTTC. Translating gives CASSLSPLRYTF.

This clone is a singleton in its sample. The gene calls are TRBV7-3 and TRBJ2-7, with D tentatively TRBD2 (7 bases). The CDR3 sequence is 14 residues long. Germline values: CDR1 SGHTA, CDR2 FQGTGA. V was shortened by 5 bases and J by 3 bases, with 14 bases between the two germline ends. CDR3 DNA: TGTGCCAGCAGCCAAAGGGGGGGAGACTACGAGCAGTACTTC. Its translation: CASSQRGGDYEQYF. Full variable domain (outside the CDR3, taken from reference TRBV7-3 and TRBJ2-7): GAGVSQTPSNKVTEKGKYVELRCDPISGHTALYWYRQSLGQGPEFLIYFQGTGAADDSGLPNDRFFAVRPEGSVSTLKIQRTERGDSAVYLCASSQRGGDYEQYFGPGTRLTVT.

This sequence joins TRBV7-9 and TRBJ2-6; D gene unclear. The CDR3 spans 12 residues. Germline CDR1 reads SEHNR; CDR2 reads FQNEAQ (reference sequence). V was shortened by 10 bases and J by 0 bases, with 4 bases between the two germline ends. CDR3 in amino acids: CAINSGANVLTF. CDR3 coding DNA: TGTGCCATTAACTCTGGGGCCAACGTCCTGACTTTC.